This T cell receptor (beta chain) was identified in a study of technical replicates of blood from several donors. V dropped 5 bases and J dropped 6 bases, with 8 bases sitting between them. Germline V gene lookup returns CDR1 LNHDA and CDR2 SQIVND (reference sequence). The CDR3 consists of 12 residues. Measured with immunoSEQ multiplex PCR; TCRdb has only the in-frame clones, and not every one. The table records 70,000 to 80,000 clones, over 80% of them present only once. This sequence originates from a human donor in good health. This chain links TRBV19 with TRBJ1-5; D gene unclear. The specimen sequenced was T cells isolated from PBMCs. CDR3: CASSRGSQPQHF. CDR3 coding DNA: TGTGCCAGTAGTCGAGGAAGTCAGCCCCAGCATTTT.